This T cell receptor (beta chain) was retrieved from a study of CD8 T cells in ankylosing spondylitis. Construction of TCR beta libraries was performed using quantitative 5'-RACE with molecular barcodes. Each CDR3 protein is one row after TCRdb ran MiXCR on the 5' RACE reads. The sample shows 230,000 or so distinct CDR3 sequences, about 20% of them seen only once. There are 15 residues in the CDR3. CDR1 and CDR2 from the germline V gene are SEHNR and FQNEAQ (reference sequence). With V trimmed by 0 bases and J by 2 bases, 1 base remained unmatched. This clonotype was picked up many times. Its matching antigen is unknown. Study-level findings and limits: Disease-linked clones bore a CD8+ phenotype and were relatively rare in peripheral blood. A subset of motif variants has previously been described in the synovial fluid and blood of reactive arthritis.

The TCR comes from a male donor with ankylosing spondylitis or in good health (not recorded which). Material for sequencing was blood, either unsorted or a sorted T cell fraction (not recorded which). The gene calls are TRBV7-9 and TRBJ2-1; 7 bases line up with TRBD2. CDR3 DNA: TGTGCCAGCAGCTTAGCGGGAGGGGCCTACAATGAGCAGTTCTTC. It codes for CASSLAGGAYNEQFF. Based on the CDR3 plus reference TRBV7-9 and TRBJ2-1, the full variable domain is DTGVSQNPRHKITKRGQNVTFRCDPISEHNRLYWYRQTLGQGPEFLTYFQNEAQLEKSRLLSDRFSAERPKGSFSTLEIQRTEQGDSAMYLCASSLAGGAYNEQFFGPGTRLTVL.